The 32 T cell receptor beta chains below were found in one sample sequenced in a study of technical replicates of blood from a handful of donors. Profiled with immunoSEQ multiplex PCR; TCRdb holds only in-frame clones, not every one. This sample has some 60,000 clones, with around 92% found just once. Material for sequencing was PBMCs. The source is a human donor in good health. Some clones in this sample may be carry-over from other donors' samples.

The V gene is TRBV7-2, the J gene TRBJ2-1; TRBD2 aligns across 7 bases. CDR3 length equals 15 residues. From germline, CDR1 is SGHTA and CDR2 FQGNSA. V was pared by 6 bases and J by 3 bases, with 8 bases of the junction left unmatched. Here the CDR3 DNA reads TGTGCCAGCAGGGGGGGGGTTAGCGGCTACAATGAGCAGTTCTTC. Encoded protein: CASRGGVSGYNEQFF.

V and J are TRBV5-1 and TRBJ2-2, with 12 bases that match TRBD2. This CDR3 comprises 17 residues. Germline lookup yields CDR1 SGHRS and CDR2 YFSETQ. Trimming removed 4 bases from V and 7 bases from J; junction bases left unmatched: 11. CDR3 in DNA: TGCGCCAGCAGCCTCCAGACTAGCGGGGGAGGTGGCGGGGAGCTGTTTTTT. Protein: CASSLQTSGGGGGELFF.

This rearrangement joins TRBV5-4 to TRBJ2-7, with TRBD1 matching over 7 bases. V was pared by 4 bases and J by 3 bases, with 4 bases of the junction left unmatched. CDR1 and CDR2 from the germline V gene are SGHNT and YYREEE (reference sequence). The CDR3 spans 13 residues. CDR3 in DNA: TGTGCCAGCAGCCATGACAGGGACTACGAGCAGTACTTC. Protein: CASSHDRDYEQYF.

The chain links TRBV18 to TRBJ1-4; TRBD1 aligns across 10 bases. V lost 2 bases, J lost 8 bases, and 2 bases stayed unmatched. The CDR3 is made up of 14 amino acids. Germline CDR1 and CDR2: KGHSH and LQKENI. CDR3 amino acids: CASSPGTGEEKLFF. DNA for the CDR3: TGTGCCAGCTCACCAGGGACAGGGGAAGAAAAACTGTTTTTT.

The chain carries TRBV30 and TRBJ2-2; 9 positions agree with TRBD1. Trimming at V came to 5 bases and at J to 7 bases, leaving 5 bases not matched to a gene. The germline gives CDR1 GTSNPN, CDR2 SVGIG (reference sequence). The CDR3 loop spans 13 amino acids. CDR3 amino acids: CAWDRGKIGELFF. The DNA for the CDR3 is TGTGCCTGGGACAGGGGGAAAATCGGGGAGCTGTTTTTT.

The CDR3 loop reads CASSADRGRGQPQHF. CDR3 nucleotides: TGTGCCAGCAGCGCGGACAGGGGGCGGGGGCAGCCCCAGCATTTT. J is TRBJ1-5 and V is TRBV9, with 11 bases lining up with TRBD1. Germline V gene lookup returns CDR1 SGDLS and CDR2 YYNGEE. With V trimmed by 3 bases and J by 7 bases, 6 bases remained unmatched. The CDR3 extends over 15 amino acids. Complete variable domain (other parts from reference TRBV9 and TRBJ1-5): DSGVTQTPKHLITATGQRVTLRCSPRSGDLSVYWYQQSLDQGLQFLIQYYNGEERAKGNILERFSAQQFPDLHSELNLSSLELGDSALYFCASSADRGRGQPQHFGDGTRLSIL.

This clone was observed once. The J gene is TRBJ1-4, the V gene TRBV19, with D perhaps TRBD1 (6 bases). The V gene's germline CDR1 is LNHDA and CDR2 SQIVND (reference sequence). V was shortened by 5 bases and J by 7 bases, with 17 bases between the two germline ends. This CDR3 has 15 residues. CDR3 amino acids: CASSSVGGGGEKLFF. The CDR3 region has the DNA TGTGCCAGTAGTTCCGTTGGAGGGGGGGGTGAAAAACTGTTTTTT.

The CDR3 here is CAISLTGGDTEAFF. In DNA form, the CDR3 reads TGTGCCATCAGTTTGACAGGGGGCGACACTGAAGCTTTCTTT. V usage is TRBV10-3 and J usage is TRBJ1-1; 10 bases align to TRBD1. The CDR3 consists of 14 residues. Germline loops: CDR1 ENHRY, CDR2 SYGVKD. V lost 5 bases and J lost 3; bases outside the gene matches: 3.

The CDR3 DNA reads as TGTGCCAGCAGCTTTTTAACAGATACGCAGTATTTT. The encoded protein is CASSFLTDTQYF. The genes are TRBV5-4 and TRBJ2-3, with D uncertain. Per the germline V gene, CDR1 is SGHNT and CDR2 is YYREEE (reference sequence). The CDR3 runs 12 residues. Trimming left V 2 bases short and J 3 bases short, with 4 bases between.

This chain links TRBV9 with TRBJ1-3, with D tentatively TRBD1 (5 bases). CDR1 SGDLS and CDR2 YYNGEE come from the germline V gene. The CDR3 covers 17 residues. V lost 4 bases and J lost 2, with 19 bases in between. CDR3 in amino acids: CASSHASGGRAGNTIYF. Written as DNA, the CDR3 is TGTGCCAGCAGCCATGCCTCGGGGGGAAGGGCTGGAAACACCATATATTTT. Complete variable domain (other parts from reference TRBV9 and TRBJ1-3): DSGVTQTPKHLITATGQRVTLRCSPRSGDLSVYWYQQSLDQGLQFLIQYYNGEERAKGNILERFSAQQFPDLHSELNLSSLELGDSALYFCASSHASGGRAGNTIYFGEGSWLTVV.

The CDR3 bases are TGTGCCAGCAGCTTAGATGGGGGGGCAAGCCAGCCCCAGCATTTT. As protein: CASSLDGGASQPQHF. The rearrangement joins TRBV7-9 to TRBJ1-5; TRBD1 is a possible D gene (6 bases). CDR1 is SEHNR and CDR2 is FQNEAQ in the germline V gene (reference sequence). V was pared by 1 base and J by 7 bases, with 14 bases between. The CDR3 has 15 amino acids. Supplemented by reference TRBV7-9 and TRBJ1-5, the full variable domain reads DTGVSQNPRHKITKRGQNVTFRCDPISEHNRLYWYRQTLGQGPEFLTYFQNEAQLEKSRLLSDRFSAERPKGSFSTLEIQRTEQGDSAMYLCASSLDGGASQPQHFGDGTRLSIL.

The chain is built from TRBV9 and TRBJ2-2; tentative D call: TRBD2 (5 bases). The CDR3 sequence is 13 residues long. Trimming cost V 3 bases and J 6 bases, with 9 bases left between them. Germline CDR1 is SGDLS and CDR2 is YYNGEE. The CDR3: CASSGTGAGELFF. CDR3 in DNA: TGTGCCAGCAGCGGGACTGGGGCCGGGGAGCTGTTTTTT.

V gene TRBV20-1 combines with J gene TRBJ2-7; no clear D. The CDR3 covers 11 residues. V shed 4 bases and J shed 4 bases, with 8 bases lying between them. Looked up from germline, CDR1 is DFQATT and CDR2 is SNEGSKA (reference sequence). CDR3 amino acids: CSATSTYEQYF. CDR3 DNA: TGCAGTGCTACCAGTACGTACGAGCAGTACTTC.

The chain recombines TRBV5-1 with TRBJ1-1; 9 nucleotides line up with TRBD1. The J segment lost 1 base and the V segment lost 2 bases, leaving 3 bases of the junction unmatched. Germline V CDR1 and CDR2: SGHRS, YFSETQ. The CDR3 is 15 residues long. DNA of the CDR3: TGCGCCAGCAGCTTTACAGGGGGCGCGAACACTGAAGCTTTCTTT. Translating gives CASSFTGGANTEAFF.

The chain carries TRBV5-1 and TRBJ2-1; D not resolved. From germline, CDR1 is SGHRS and CDR2 YFSETQ. Trimming pared 0 bases from V and 5 bases from J, leaving 6 bases between. The CDR3 has 13 residues. The DNA of the CDR3 is TGCGCCAGCAGCTTGGACCCAGACAATGAGCAGTTCTTC. Residues: CASSLDPDNEQFF.

CDR3 protein: CASSFGTRPFNEQFF. Written as DNA, the CDR3 is TGTGCCAGCAGTTTTGGTACGCGGCCTTTCAATGAGCAGTTCTTC. V gene TRBV27 combines with J gene TRBJ2-1; D gene ambiguous. CDR1 and CDR2 (germline): MNHEY, SMNVEV (reference sequence). Trimming pared 3 bases from V and 6 bases from J, leaving 15 bases between. The CDR3 runs to 15 residues.

Concerning this clone: This specimen includes other DNA sequences encoding the same CDR3. The chain uses TRBV10-3 and TRBJ2-7; possible D gene TRBD2, 7 bases. V was cut by 0 bases and J by 3 bases, with 12 bases left in between. Germline assignment: CDR1 ENHRY and CDR2 SYGVKD. This CDR3 is 15 amino acids long. The CDR3 region has the DNA TGTGCCATCAGTGAGTCGAGGGGGGGAGGCTACGAGCAGTACTTC. Protein product: CAISESRGGGYEQYF.

This clone was found a few times. The V and J genes are TRBV7-3 and TRBJ2-7; 8 bases fit TRBD2. The CDR3 is 16 amino acids. The trim removed 5 bases at V and 4 bases at J, leaving 13 bases unmatched. Germline V lookup: CDR1 SGHTA, CDR2 FQGTGA. Here the CDR3 reads CASSPAGRGGQYEQYF. CDR3 nucleotides: TGTGCCAGCAGCCCTGCCGGTCGCGGGGGGCAATACGAGCAGTACTTC.

The chain uses TRBV2 and TRBJ2-7, with unresolved D. The CDR3 consists of 13 residues. The germline gives CDR1 SNHLY, CDR2 FYNNEI. Trimming took 8 bases from V and 1 from J, leaving 12 bases between them. CDR3 sequence: CASCFGYSYEQYF. Written as DNA, the CDR3 is TGTGCCAGCTGTTTCGGGTATTCCTACGAGCAGTACTTC.

V usage is TRBV18 and J usage is TRBJ1-2; D not resolved. The CDR3 extends over 16 amino acids. Trimming left V 2 bases short and J 8 bases short, with 21 bases between. CDR1 and CDR2 from the germline V gene are KGHSH and LQKENI. CDR3 nucleotide sequence: TGTGCCAGCTCACCAGGAATCGCACTACCGCCTTTGGGCTACACCTTC. Amino acid sequence: CASSPGIALPPLGYTF.

The table lists this clone with a count of one. The V and J genes are TRBV4-2 and TRBJ1-1, with D uncertain. V shed 4 bases and J shed 2 bases, with 11 bases lying between them. The CDR3 runs 14 residues. Germline V gene lookup returns CDR1 LGHNA and CDR2 YNFKEQ. CDR3 protein: CASSPDKLNTEAFF. CDR3 nucleotides: TGTGCCAGCAGCCCTGACAAACTCAACACTGAAGCTTTCTTT.

The CDR3 region is CASSLDLIQGDGNTIYF. The CDR3 bases are TGTGCCAGCAGCCTCGACCTGATACAGGGAGACGGAAACACCATATATTTT. This chain links TRBV4-2 with TRBJ1-3; maybe TRBD1 (6 bases). The V and J ends lost 4 bases and 4 bases respectively, with 20 bases between them. CDR1 is LGHNA and CDR2 is YNFKEQ in the germline V gene. The CDR3 has 17 amino acids.

The genes are TRBV6-5 and TRBJ2-2; TRBD1 matches 11 bases. The CDR3 extends over 15 amino acids. CDR1 is MNHEY and CDR2 is SVGAGI in the germline V gene. J gave up 6 bases and V 6 bases, and 6 bases lay outside the gene matches. The CDR3 region has the DNA TGTGCCAGCAGCCCGGACAGGGGGCGGGCCGGGGAGCTGTTTTTT. Its translation is CASSPDRGRAGELFF.

V gene TRBV10-3 combines with J gene TRBJ1-3, with D tentatively TRBD1 (6 bases). CDR3 size: 15 residues. CDR1 is ENHRY, CDR2 SYGVKD, per germline. Trimming stripped 3 bases from V and 0 bases from J, with 9 bases between. The CDR3 reads CAISDTGSSGNTIYF. The CDR3 DNA follows: TGTGCCATCAGTGACACAGGGTCCTCTGGAAACACCATATATTTT.

J is TRBJ2-5 and V is TRBV5-1, with D tentatively TRBD2 (5 bases). The germline gives CDR1 SGHRS, CDR2 YFSETQ. The CDR3 consists of 14 residues. The germline V and J ends were trimmed by 4 bases and 5 bases, with 15 bases remaining between them. CDR3 nucleotides: TGCGCCAGCAGCCCATGGAAAGGCGGGGAGACCCAGTACTTC. Its protein product is CASSPWKGGETQYF.

The J gene is TRBJ2-3, the V gene TRBV4-2; the D gene is possibly TRBD2 (6 bases). CDR3 length: 17 residues. Germline V gene sequence: CDR1 LGHNA, CDR2 YNFKEQ. V lost 4 bases to trimming and J lost 2 bases, with 19 bases between them. CDR3 in DNA: TGTGCCAGCAGCCCTGCAATTGGGGAGGAAGACACAGATACGCAGTATTTT. Its protein is CASSPAIGEEDTDTQYF.

The chain employs TRBV18 and TRBJ1-5; possibly TRBD1 for D (6 bases). This CDR3 is 13 amino acids long. The germline gives CDR1 KGHSH, CDR2 LQKENI. Deletions cut 3 bases from V and 4 bases from J, with 7 bases between. CDR3 sequence reads: CASSPQGNQPQHF. The CDR3 DNA reads TGTGCCAGCTCACCTCAGGGGAATCAGCCCCAGCATTTT.

CDR3 in amino acids: CAWKLGAGTEAFF. CDR3 DNA sequence: TGTGCCTGGAAATTGGGGGCCGGCACTGAAGCTTTCTTT. The chain carries TRBV30 and TRBJ1-1; D perhaps matches TRBD1 (6 bases). Germline assignment: CDR1 GTSNPN and CDR2 SVGIG (reference sequence). The CDR3 is made up of 13 amino acids. V lost 4 bases to trimming and J lost 4 bases, with 13 bases between them. Variable domain in full (rest from reference TRBV30 and TRBJ1-1): SQTIHQWPATLVQPVGSPLSLECTVEGTSNPNLYWYRQAAGRGLQLLFYSVGIGQISSEVPQNLSASRPQDRQFILSSKKLLLSDSGFYLCAWKLGAGTEAFFGQGTRLTVV.

The chain uses TRBV5-1 and TRBJ2-7; TRBD1 aligns across 10 bases. The CDR3 contains 18 residues. The V segment lost 0 bases and the J segment 4 bases; nucleotides outside the gene matches: 13. Germline V lookup: CDR1 SGHRS, CDR2 YFSETQ. The CDR3 here is CASSLGPPDRGLLYEQYF. The CDR3 DNA follows: TGCGCCAGCAGCTTGGGACCCCCAGACAGGGGGCTATTGTACGAGCAGTACTTC.

V is TRBV19 and J is TRBJ1-6, with D perhaps TRBD1 (5 bases). Trimming cost V 10 bases and J 5 bases, with 15 bases left between them. This CDR3 has 14 residues. CDR1 is LNHDA, CDR2 SQIVND, per germline (reference sequence). CDR3 sequence reads: CATSRTLNNSPLHF. CDR3 in DNA: TGTGCCACCAGCCGGACATTAAATAATTCACCCCTCCACTTT.

The chain is built from TRBV19 and TRBJ2-7, with a weak D call TRBD2 (5 bases). This CDR3 contains 12 residues. The germline V gene encodes CDR1 LNHDA and CDR2 SQIVND (reference sequence). Deletions cut 7 bases from V and 4 bases from J, with 11 bases between. CDR3 nucleotides: TGTGCCAGTATGTCTAGCTGGTACGAGCAGTACTTC. Amino acids: CASMSSWYEQYF.

The chain recombines TRBV19 with TRBJ1-1; 8 bases align to TRBD1. The CDR3 has 16 residues. Trimming cost V 3 bases and J 6 bases; bases outside gene matches: 12. Germline CDR1 is LNHDA and CDR2 is SQIVND (reference sequence). CDR3 residues: CASSIGPYRGGPEAFF. The CDR3 DNA sequence: TGTGCCAGTAGTATCGGCCCTTACAGGGGGGGACCTGAAGCTTTCTTT.